The 29 T cell receptor beta chains listed next were all sequenced from one sample in a study of T-cell memory formation after mild COVID-19. TCRdb reanalysed the 5' RACE reads using MiXCR and keeps one entry per CDR3 protein. The table includes tens of thousands of distinct CDR3 sequences, approximately 16% detected once. The specimen was PBMCs or a T cell subset sorted from them (not recorded which). These receptors originate from a man aged 18-30 years who had mild COVID-19 (a few samples of this study predate the infection). Cell type and time point are not known.

This clonotype was counted only a few times. V and J are TRBV4-2 and TRBJ2-1; no firm D call. CDR1 and CDR2 (germline): LGHNA, YNFKEQ. The CDR3 runs 14 residues. V lost 4 bases to trimming and J lost 9 bases, with 16 bases between them. CDR3 bases: TGTGCCAGCAGCCTGAGCCAGCTTAGTAGTGAGCAGTTCTTC. This translates into CASSLSQLSSEQFF.

This chain uses TRBV20-1 with TRBJ2-7, with 8 bases aligning to TRBD1. This CDR3 spans 13 amino acids. Trimming cost V 6 bases and J 1 base; bases outside gene matches: 5. Germline V gene sequence: CDR1 DFQATT, CDR2 SNEGSKA (reference sequence). CDR3 DNA: TGCAGTGCAACGGACAGGGTATCCTACGAGCAGTACTTC. This translates into CSATDRVSYEQYF.

V gene TRBV15 combines with J gene TRBJ1-3; the D gene is possibly TRBD1 (5 bases). The CDR3 runs to 15 residues. V lost 0 bases and J lost 2, with 8 bases in between. CDR1 is LNHNV and CDR2 is YYDKDF in the germline V gene (reference sequence). The chain's CDR3 is CATSRDRGAGNTIYF. In DNA form, the CDR3 reads TGTGCCACCAGCAGAGATCGGGGGGCTGGAAACACCATATATTTT.

The V gene is TRBV7-9, the J gene TRBJ1-5, with 8 bases that match TRBD1. CDR3 length: 17 residues. Germline V CDR1 and CDR2: SEHNR, FQNEAQ (reference sequence). The ends lost 5 bases at V and 5 bases at J; junction bases unmatched: 14. The CDR3 DNA is TGTGCCAGCAGCCAGACCGAAGGACAGGGTCGGGATCAGCCCCAGCATTTT. Its translation is CASSQTEGQGRDQPQHF.

J is TRBJ1-6 and V is TRBV7-6; weak D call: TRBD1 (5 bases). CDR1 and CDR2 from the germline V gene are SGHVS and FNYEAQ. Deletions cut 5 bases from V and 4 bases from J, with 15 bases between. The CDR3 is 16 amino acids. DNA for the CDR3: TGTGCCAGCAGCCCCGCCGGCGGGGGTTATAATTCACCCCTCCACTTT. Translation: CASSPAGGGYNSPLHF.

This chain links TRBV6-2 or TRBV6-3 with TRBJ1-2, with 7 nucleotides matching TRBD1. The V segment lost 6 bases and the J segment 0 bases; nucleotides outside the gene matches: 10. The CDR3 totals 16 residues. Germline values: CDR1 MNHEY, CDR2 SVGEGT. Here the CDR3 reads CASRSSRQGSNYGYTF. Here the CDR3 DNA reads TGTGCCAGCAGGAGCTCGCGACAGGGCTCTAACTATGGCTACACCTTC.

The chain recombines TRBV20-1 with TRBJ2-5, with 11 bases lining up with TRBD1. The V gene end was trimmed by 5 bases and the J gene end by 4 bases; junction bases not matched to a gene: 9. This CDR3 comprises 15 residues. CDR1 and CDR2 from the germline V gene are DFQATT and SNEGSKA (reference sequence). CDR3 coding DNA: TGCAGTGCTCTGTCCCTCGGGACAGGGGGAGAGACCCAGTACTTC. This encodes CSALSLGTGGETQYF.

The rearrangement joins TRBV12-3 or TRBV12-4 to TRBJ1-2; D may be TRBD1 (5 bases). V shed 6 bases and J shed 6 bases, with 17 bases lying between them. CDR3 size: 14 residues. The CDR3 protein is CASSPVGAADGYTF. For the CDR3, the DNA is TGTGCCAGCAGCCCAGTTGGGGCCGCGGATGGCTACACCTTC.

This clonotype was observed many times. V is TRBV27 and J is TRBJ2-1; the D gene is possibly TRBD2 (5 bases). The CDR3 runs to 14 residues. The V end was cut by 9 bases, the J end by 0 bases, with 12 bases between. CDR1 and CDR2 (germline): MNHEY, SMNVEV (reference sequence). This chain's CDR3 is CASYGLHSYNEQFF. The CDR3 nucleotides read TGTGCCAGTTACGGACTCCACTCCTACAATGAGCAGTTCTTC.

This chain connects TRBV29-1 to TRBJ2-5; unclear D gene. Trimming removed 3 bases from V and 7 bases from J, with 12 bases in between. Germline assignment: CDR1 SQVTM and CDR2 ANQGSEA. The CDR3 is 12 amino acids. The CDR3 loop reads CSVDVTRRTQYF. CDR3 coding DNA: TGCAGCGTTGATGTTACGCGGAGGACCCAGTACTTC.

The rearrangement joins TRBV4-1 to TRBJ2-2, with unresolved D. Trimming pared 10 bases from V and 1 base from J, leaving 10 bases between. The CDR3 spans 13 residues. Per the germline V gene, CDR1 is MGHRA and CDR2 is YSYEKL. The CDR3, as DNA: TGCGCCACGCGCCTGCAGAACACCGGGGAGCTGTTTTTT. As protein: CATRLQNTGELFF.

This clonotype turned up a few times. The chain is built from TRBV7-9 and TRBJ1-3, with 8 bases identical to TRBD1. In germline, CDR1 is SEHNR, CDR2 FQNEAQ (reference sequence). The junction had 2 bases not matched to a gene; V was cut back by 5 bases and J by 2 bases. The CDR3 has 14 amino acids. The CDR3, as DNA: TGTGCCAGCAGCAAGACAGGGGCTGGAAACACCATATATTTT. Translated: CASSKTGAGNTIYF.

The V gene is TRBV7-9, the J gene TRBJ2-2, with unresolved D. This CDR3 comprises 19 residues. From germline, CDR1 is SEHNR and CDR2 FQNEAQ (reference sequence). With 5 bases removed from V and 1 base from J, the gap between germline ends came to 23 bases. The CDR3 spells CASSTGRANPFQNTGELFF. The CDR3 nucleotides are TGTGCCAGCAGCACCGGACGGGCTAACCCCTTCCAGAACACCGGGGAGCTGTTTTTT.

This clonotype was counted at least ten times. This rearrangement joins TRBV7-9 to TRBJ1-1, with D hard to call. This CDR3 contains 17 residues. Trimming pared 3 bases from V and 4 bases from J, leaving 21 bases between. Germline V CDR1 and CDR2: SEHNR, FQNEAQ (reference sequence). CDR3 residues: CASSFAEGGPESTEAFF. CDR3 nucleotide sequence: TGTGCCAGCAGCTTCGCTGAGGGCGGGCCAGAGAGCACTGAAGCTTTCTTT.

The chain employs TRBV5-1 and TRBJ2-2; TRBD1 agrees at 8 bases. V gave up 9 bases and J gave up 1 base; unmatched junction bases: 14. Germline V gene data show CDR1 as SGHRS and CDR2 as YFSETQ. This CDR3 has 17 amino acids. Here the CDR3 reads CATKQSPGTGNTGELFF. CDR3 nucleotides: TGCGCCACTAAGCAAAGTCCCGGGACAGGGAACACCGGGGAGCTGTTTTTT.

CDR3 region: CASSPPGLAGDGEQFF. The CDR3 DNA reads as TGTGCCAGCAGCCCTCCTGGACTAGCGGGGGACGGTGAGCAGTTCTTC. This sequence joins TRBV12-3 or TRBV12-4 and TRBJ2-1, with 13 bases identical to TRBD2. This CDR3 contains 16 residues. The V and J ends lost 6 bases and 9 bases, in that order; junction bases with no gene match: 11.

This clonotype turned up a few times. This chain links TRBV29-1 with TRBJ2-3; either TRBD1 or TRBD2 may supply D (5 bases each). Germline CDR1 SQVTM, CDR2 ANQGSEA. CDR3 size: 14 residues. V shed 4 bases and J shed 0 bases, with 11 bases lying between them. The CDR3 sequence: CSVVNGASTDTQYF. As DNA, the CDR3 is TGCAGCGTTGTCAACGGGGCTAGCACAGATACGCAGTATTTT.

This clonotype was seen many times. V is TRBV20-1 and J is TRBJ2-1; 9 bases match TRBD2. Germline V gives CDR1 DFQATT, CDR2 SNEGSKA (reference sequence). The CDR3 runs 17 residues. The J segment lost 3 bases and the V segment lost 5 bases, leaving 14 bases of the junction unmatched. This chain's CDR3 is CSAPGIAGARDYNEQFF. The DNA of the CDR3 is TGCAGTGCTCCTGGAATAGCGGGGGCCCGCGACTACAATGAGCAGTTCTTC.

The chain combines TRBV7-9 with TRBJ2-3; D gene ambiguous. The V gene's germline CDR1 is SEHNR and CDR2 FQNEAQ (reference sequence). The CDR3 totals 15 residues. V was pared by 5 bases and J by 4 bases, with 16 bases between. CDR3 DNA: TGTGCCAGCAGCCCCCGGGTTCTCCGCCCAGATACGCAGTATTTT. It translates to CASSPRVLRPDTQYF.

This chain connects TRBV5-4 to TRBJ2-7, with TRBD1 as a possible D gene (6 bases). V was cut by 3 bases and J by 2 bases, with 9 bases left in between. The CDR3 contains 13 residues. The germline V gene encodes CDR1 SGHNT and CDR2 YYREEE (reference sequence). Here the CDR3 reads CASSSDSTYEQYF. CDR3 DNA: TGTGCCAGCAGCTCGGACAGTACCTACGAGCAGTACTTC.

The chain uses TRBV6-5 and TRBJ2-5; maybe TRBD1 (7 bases). Trimming pared 2 bases from V and 4 bases from J, leaving 20 bases between. CDR1 is MNHEY, CDR2 SVGAGI, per germline. The CDR3 totals 17 residues. CDR3: CASSYPPGDQGGETQYF. The CDR3 DNA reads as TGTGCCAGCAGTTACCCTCCGGGGGACCAGGGGGGAGAGACCCAGTACTTC.

The gene calls are TRBV6-2 or TRBV6-3 and TRBJ2-3; 10 bases match TRBD1. The CDR3 runs 14 residues. The germline CDR1 and CDR2 sequences are MNHEY and SVGEGT. V trimming: 11 bases; J trimming: 2 bases; junction bases outside the gene matches: 7. The CDR3 coding sequence is TGTGCCGCCGTAGGGACAGGGGTCACAGATACGCAGTATTTT. It yields the protein CAAVGTGVTDTQYF.

The chain uses TRBV7-9 and TRBJ2-1; a possible D gene is TRBD2 (6 bases). The CDR3 extends over 12 amino acids. CDR1 is SEHNR, CDR2 FQNEAQ, per germline (reference sequence). V was clipped by 5 bases and J by 10 bases, with 12 bases between them. This CDR3 reads CASSQGTPEQFF. The CDR3, as DNA: TGTGCCAGCAGCCAAGGGACTCCCGAGCAGTTCTTC.

The chain combines TRBV4-1 with TRBJ2-5; D possibly corresponds to TRBD1 (6 bases). The CDR3 is 17 amino acids. V lost 4 bases, J lost 2 bases, and 20 bases lay in between. The germline V gene has CDR1 MGHRA and CDR2 YSYEKL. DNA of the CDR3: TGCGCCAGCAGCCCGAGGAGAGGGCAGGGGCTGCAAGAGACCCAGTACTTC. Translation gives CASSPRRGQGLQETQYF.

This chain uses TRBV27 with TRBJ1-1; D is undetermined. Looked up from germline, CDR1 is MNHEY and CDR2 is SMNVEV (reference sequence). The CDR3 covers 13 residues. V dropped 6 bases and J dropped 6 bases, with 14 bases sitting between them. DNA of the CDR3: TGTGCCAGCAGGCGTATCGGGCCCTCTGAAGCTTTCTTT. Translation gives CASRRIGPSEAFF.

This clonotype appeared a few times. CDR3 DNA: TGCAGTGCTGCCCAGGGGGATGTCGCTGAAGCTTTCTTT. Protein product: CSAAQGDVAEAFF. The chain is built from TRBV20-1 and TRBJ1-1; 7 bases are a match to TRBD1. From germline, CDR1 is DFQATT and CDR2 SNEGSKA (reference sequence). This CDR3 region has 13 residues. The J segment lost 6 bases and the V segment lost 5 bases, leaving 9 bases of the junction unmatched.

The chain uses TRBV5-5 and TRBJ2-7; 7 bases fit TRBD1. J lost 4 bases, V lost 4 bases, and 11 bases had no gene match. The CDR3 contains 15 residues. Looked up from germline, CDR1 is SGHKS and CDR2 is YYEKEE (reference sequence). CDR3 protein: CASSIHPGQSYEQYF. CDR3 nucleotide sequence: TGTGCCAGCAGCATCCACCCGGGACAGAGTTACGAGCAGTACTTC. Filled out from reference TRBV5-5 and TRBJ2-7, the complete variable domain reads DAGVTQSPTHLIKTRGQQVTLRCSPISGHKSVSWYQQVLGQGPQFIFQYYEKEERGRGNFPDRFSARQFPNYSSELNVNALLLGDSALYLCASSIHPGQSYEQYFGPGTRLTVT.

The genes are TRBV15 and TRBJ2-6; D remains ambiguous. V was cut by 8 bases and J by 0 bases, with 11 bases left in between. The germline gives CDR1 LNHNV, CDR2 YYDKDF (reference sequence). The CDR3 totals 15 residues. For the CDR3, the DNA is TGTGCCACCCGAACGGCCAGCTCTGGGGCCAACGTCCTGACTTTC. Its translation: CATRTASSGANVLTF.

Only a few counts were recorded for this clonotype. The genes are TRBV11-2 and TRBJ2-7; no clear D. This CDR3 comprises 14 residues. V dropped 5 bases and J dropped 2 bases, with 13 bases sitting between them. Germline CDR1 SGHAT, CDR2 FQNNGV. CDR3 loop: CASSHPRVPYEQYF. Written as DNA, the CDR3 is TGTGCCAGCAGCCACCCCCGGGTCCCCTACGAGCAGTACTTC.